This TCR beta chain was recorded in a study of blood T cell repertoires in COVID-19. Study-level information: Donors in the United States, Italy and Spain gave samples during acute or convalescent COVID-19.

Seattle patients were enrolled while actively infected and followed longitudinally. Per the original data handling: Reference gene primer amplification in the assay estimated nucleated cell counts. Measured with immunoSEQ multiplex PCR; TCRdb has only the in-frame clones, and not every one. V and J calls and clone size follow that table, whereas D and trimming were derived from the DNA. This table has about 150,000 clones, about 88% appearing once. CDR1 is DFQATT and CDR2 is SNEGSKA in the germline V gene (reference sequence). Deletions cut 3 bases from V and 3 bases from J, with 12 bases between. This CDR3 has 14 amino acids.

Sample: peripheral blood. This clonotype was sampled from a woman aged 60-70 years with COVID-19, enrolled during active disease. The chain combines TRBV20-1 with TRBJ2-1, with a tentative D call TRBD1 (6 bases). CDR3 amino acids: CSASYQGRYNEQFF. The CDR3, as DNA: TGCAGTGCTAGTTACCAGGGGCGCTACAATGAGCAGTTCTTC.